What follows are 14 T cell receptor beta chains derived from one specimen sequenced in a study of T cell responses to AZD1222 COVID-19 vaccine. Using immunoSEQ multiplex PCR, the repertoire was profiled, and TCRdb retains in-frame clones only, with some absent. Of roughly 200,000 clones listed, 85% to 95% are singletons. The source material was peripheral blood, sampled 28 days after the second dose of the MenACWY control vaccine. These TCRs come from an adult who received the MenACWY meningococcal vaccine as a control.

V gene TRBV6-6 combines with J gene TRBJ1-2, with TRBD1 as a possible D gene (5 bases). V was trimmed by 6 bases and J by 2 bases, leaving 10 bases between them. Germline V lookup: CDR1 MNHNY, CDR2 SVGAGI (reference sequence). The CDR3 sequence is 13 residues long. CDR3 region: CASRLDRNYGYTF. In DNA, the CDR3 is TGTGCCAGCAGGCTAGACAGAAACTATGGCTACACCTTC.

The CDR3 reads CASSQVDLGLAGGEQYF. The CDR3 DNA reads as TGCGCCAGCAGCCAAGTTGATCTTGGGCTAGCGGGAGGCGAGCAGTACTTC. V is TRBV4-1 and J is TRBJ2-7; 11 nucleotides agree with TRBD2. The germline CDR1 and CDR2 sequences are MGHRA and YSYEKL. The CDR3 extends over 17 amino acids. Trimming removed 1 base from V and 6 bases from J; junction bases left unmatched: 11.

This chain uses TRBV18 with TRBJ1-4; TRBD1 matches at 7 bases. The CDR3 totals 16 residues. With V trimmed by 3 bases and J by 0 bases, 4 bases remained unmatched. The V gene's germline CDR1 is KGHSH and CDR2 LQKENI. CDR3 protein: CASSPMTGPTNEKLFF. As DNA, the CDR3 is TGTGCCAGCTCACCTATGACAGGGCCAACTAATGAAAAACTGTTTTTT. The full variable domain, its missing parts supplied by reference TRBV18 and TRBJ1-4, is NAGVMQNPRHLVRRRGQEARLRCSPMKGHSHVYWYRQLPEEGLKFMVYLQKENIIDESGMPKERFSAEFPKEGPSILRIQQVVRGDSAAYFCASSPMTGPTNEKLFFGSGTQLSVL.

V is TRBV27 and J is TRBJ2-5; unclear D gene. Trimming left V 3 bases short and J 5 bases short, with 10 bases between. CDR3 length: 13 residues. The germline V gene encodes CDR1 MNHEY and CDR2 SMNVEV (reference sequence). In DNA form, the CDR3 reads TGTGCCAGCAGTTTCCGGGCCGGGGAGACCCAGTACTTC. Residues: CASSFRAGETQYF.

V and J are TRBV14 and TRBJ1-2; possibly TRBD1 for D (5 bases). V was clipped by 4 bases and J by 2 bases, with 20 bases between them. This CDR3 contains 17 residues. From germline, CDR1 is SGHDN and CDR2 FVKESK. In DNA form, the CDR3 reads TGTGCCAGCAGCCGCCAGCAAACAGGCCCACTCAACTATGGCTACACCTTC. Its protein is CASSRQQTGPLNYGYTF. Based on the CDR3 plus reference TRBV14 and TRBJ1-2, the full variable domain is EAGVTQFPSHSVIEKGQTVTLRCDPISGHDNLYWYRRVMGKEIKFLLHFVKESKQDESGMPNNRFLAERTGGTYSTLKVQPAELEDSGVYFCASSRQQTGPLNYGYTFGSGTRLTVV.

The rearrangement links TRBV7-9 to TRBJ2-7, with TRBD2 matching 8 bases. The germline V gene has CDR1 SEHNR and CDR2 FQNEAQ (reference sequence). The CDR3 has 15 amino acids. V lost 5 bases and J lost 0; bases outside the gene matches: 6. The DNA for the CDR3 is TGTGCCAGCAGCCTCCAAAGCGGGAGCTCCTACGAGCAGTACTTC. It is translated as CASSLQSGSSYEQYF.

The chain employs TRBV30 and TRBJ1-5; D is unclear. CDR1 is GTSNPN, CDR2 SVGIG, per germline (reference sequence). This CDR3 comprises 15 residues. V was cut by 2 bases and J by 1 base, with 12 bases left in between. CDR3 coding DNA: TGTGCCTGGAGTTTCTCAAGCTCCAGCAATCAGCCCCAGCATTTT. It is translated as CAWSFSSSSNQPQHF.

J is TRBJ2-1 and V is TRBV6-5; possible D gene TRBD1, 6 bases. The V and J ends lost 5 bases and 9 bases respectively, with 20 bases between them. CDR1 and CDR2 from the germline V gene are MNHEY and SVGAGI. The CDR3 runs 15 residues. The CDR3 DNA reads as TGTGCCAGCAGTCTCCCATCAGGGGCGAAGCTTGAGCAGTTCTTC. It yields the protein CASSLPSGAKLEQFF.

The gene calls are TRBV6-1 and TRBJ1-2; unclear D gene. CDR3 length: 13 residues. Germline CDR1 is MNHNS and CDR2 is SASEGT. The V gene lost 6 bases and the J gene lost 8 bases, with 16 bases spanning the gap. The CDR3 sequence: CASSTDGLGGYTF. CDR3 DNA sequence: TGTGCCAGCAGCACGGACGGGCTTGGAGGCTACACCTTC.

DNA of the CDR3: TGCGCCAGCAGCTTGAAGACTAGCGGGAGTAATGAGCAGTTCTTC. It translates to CASSLKTSGSNEQFF. This chain joins TRBV5-1 and TRBJ2-1; TRBD2 matches 12 bases. V was clipped by 1 base and J by 7 bases; unmatched bases: 3. Germline V lookup: CDR1 SGHRS, CDR2 YFSETQ. The CDR3 runs to 15 residues.

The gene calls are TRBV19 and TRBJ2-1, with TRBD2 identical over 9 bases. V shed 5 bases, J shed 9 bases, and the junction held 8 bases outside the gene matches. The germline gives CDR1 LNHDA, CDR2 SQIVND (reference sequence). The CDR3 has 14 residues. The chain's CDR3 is CASSAGLAFGEQFF. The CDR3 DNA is TGTGCCAGTAGTGCGGGACTAGCATTTGGTGAGCAGTTCTTC.

CDR3 DNA: TGCGCCAGCAGCGAGGCGGGGAATGCGGGCTACACCTTC. Residues: CASSEAGNAGYTF. This rearrangement joins TRBV5-1 to TRBJ1-2, with D uncertain. Per germline, CDR1 SGHRS and CDR2 YFSETQ. The germline V and J ends were trimmed by 4 bases and 8 bases, with 15 bases remaining between them. This CDR3 spans 13 amino acids.

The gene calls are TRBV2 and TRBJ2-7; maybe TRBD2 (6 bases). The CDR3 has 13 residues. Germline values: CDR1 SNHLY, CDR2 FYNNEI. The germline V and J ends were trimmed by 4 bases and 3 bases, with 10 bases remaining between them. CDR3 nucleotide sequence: TGTGCCAGCAGTGCCCTAGCGCTCTACGAGCAGTACTTC. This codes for CASSALALYEQYF.

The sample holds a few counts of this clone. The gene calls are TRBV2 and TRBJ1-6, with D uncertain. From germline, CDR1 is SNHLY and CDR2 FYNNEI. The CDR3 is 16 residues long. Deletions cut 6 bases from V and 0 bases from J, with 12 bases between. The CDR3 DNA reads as TGTGCCAGCAGCGCAGAAGGGTTCTCCTATAATTCACCCCTCCACTTT. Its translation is CASSAEGFSYNSPLHF. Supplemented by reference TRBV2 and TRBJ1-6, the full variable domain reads EPEVTQTPSHQVTQMGQEVILRCVPISNHLYFYWYRQILGQKVEFLVSFYNNEISEKSEIFDDQFSVERPDGSNFTLKIRSTKLEDSAMYFCASSAEGFSYNSPLHFGNGTRLTVT.